The clone carrying this TCR beta chain was recorded once. Its antigen is unidentified. The V gene lost 5 bases and the J gene lost 2 bases, with 10 bases spanning the gap. From germline, CDR1 is ENHRY and CDR2 SYGVKD. The CDR3 spans 13 residues. These data are taken from a study of OX40 agonist ivuxolimab in advanced cancers. Study background: In this trial design, patients received ivuxolimab intravenously at 0.01 to 10 mg/kg every 2 weeks. Earlier anti-PD-1, anti-PD-L1 or anti-CTLA-4 therapy was permitted; about 39% had received some. One hepatocellular carcinoma and a couple of cutaneous melanoma patients partially responded.

Only in-frame clones appear in the TCRdb table, and some are missing; sequencing was by immunoSEQ multiplex PCR. The sample shows 25,000 to 30,000 clones, 70% to 80% of them seen only once. Findings of the study overall: Nonresponders included some who also had low normalized T-cell clonal expansion.

The sequenced sample was CD4+ or CD8+ T cells sorted from blood, obtained in a trial of the OX40 agonist ivuxolimab. The chain is built from TRBV10-3 and TRBJ2-7; no reliable D call. The receptor's source is an adult with an advanced solid tumor such as melanoma, head and neck, liver or kidney cancer. The CDR3 is CAISRVTAYEQYF. The DNA for the CDR3 is TGTGCCATCAGTAGGGTAACCGCCTACGAGCAGTACTTC.